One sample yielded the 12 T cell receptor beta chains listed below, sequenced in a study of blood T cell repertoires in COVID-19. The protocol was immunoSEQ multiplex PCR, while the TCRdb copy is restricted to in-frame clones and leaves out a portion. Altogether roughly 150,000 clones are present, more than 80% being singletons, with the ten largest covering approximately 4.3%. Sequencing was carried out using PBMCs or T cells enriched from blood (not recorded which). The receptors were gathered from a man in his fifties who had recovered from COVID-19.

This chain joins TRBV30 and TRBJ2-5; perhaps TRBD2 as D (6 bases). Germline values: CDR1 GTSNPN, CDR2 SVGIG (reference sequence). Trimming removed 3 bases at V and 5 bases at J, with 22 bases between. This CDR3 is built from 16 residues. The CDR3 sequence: CAWRPGGALARETQYF. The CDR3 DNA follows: TGTGCCTGGAGACCTGGCGGGGCTCTAGCGCGGGAGACCCAGTACTTC.

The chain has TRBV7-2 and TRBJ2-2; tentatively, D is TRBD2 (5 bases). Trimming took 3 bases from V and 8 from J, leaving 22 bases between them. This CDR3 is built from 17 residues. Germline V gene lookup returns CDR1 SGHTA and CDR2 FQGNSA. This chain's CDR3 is CASSLGGLAGQGGELFF. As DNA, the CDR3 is TGTGCCAGCAGCTTGGGCGGGTTGGCGGGCCAAGGAGGGGAGCTGTTTTTT. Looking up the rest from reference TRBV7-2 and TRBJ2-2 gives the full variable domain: GAGVSQSPSNKVTEKGKDVELRCDPISGHTALYWYRQSLGQGLEFLIYFQGNSAPDKSGLPSDRFSAERTGGSVSTLTIQRTQQEDSAVYLCASSLGGLAGQGGELFFGEGSRLTVL.

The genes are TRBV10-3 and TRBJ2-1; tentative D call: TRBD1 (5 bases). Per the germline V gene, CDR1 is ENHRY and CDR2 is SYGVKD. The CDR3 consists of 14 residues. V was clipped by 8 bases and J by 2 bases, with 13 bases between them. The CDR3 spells CAIGIGAPYNEQFF. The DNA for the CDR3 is TGTGCCATCGGGATAGGGGCCCCCTACAATGAGCAGTTCTTC.

The CDR3 region has the DNA TGTGCTAGTGGTTTGGACAGCTCCTACGAGCAGTACTTC. Amino acids: CASGLDSSYEQYF. V and J are TRBV12-5 and TRBJ2-7; D is undetermined. The V end was cut by 1 base, the J end by 0 bases, with 4 bases between. The CDR3 contains 13 residues. The germline V gene encodes CDR1 LGHNT and CDR2 FRNRAP.

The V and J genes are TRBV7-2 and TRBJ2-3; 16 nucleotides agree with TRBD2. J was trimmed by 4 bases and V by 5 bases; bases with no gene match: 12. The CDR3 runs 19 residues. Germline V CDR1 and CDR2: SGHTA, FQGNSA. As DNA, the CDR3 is TGTGCCAGCAGCCCCCTGCCGGGACTAGCGGGAGGGCCGGCAGATACGCAGTATTTT. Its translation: CASSPLPGLAGGPADTQYF.

The CDR3 region has the DNA TGTGCCAGCAGCCGCGACAGTAACTATGGCTACACCTTC. Amino acids: CASSRDSNYGYTF. The rearrangement links TRBV7-2 to TRBJ1-2, with D perhaps matching TRBD1 (5 bases). From germline, CDR1 is SGHTA and CDR2 FQGNSA. The CDR3 runs to 13 residues. V lost 5 bases to trimming and J lost 1 base, with 8 bases between them.

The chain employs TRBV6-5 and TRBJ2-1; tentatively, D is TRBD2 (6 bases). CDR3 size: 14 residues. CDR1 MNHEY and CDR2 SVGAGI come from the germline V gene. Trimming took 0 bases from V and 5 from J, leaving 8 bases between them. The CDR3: CASSYSRGNNEQFF. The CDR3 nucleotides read TGTGCCAGCAGTTACTCCCGGGGGAACAATGAGCAGTTCTTC.

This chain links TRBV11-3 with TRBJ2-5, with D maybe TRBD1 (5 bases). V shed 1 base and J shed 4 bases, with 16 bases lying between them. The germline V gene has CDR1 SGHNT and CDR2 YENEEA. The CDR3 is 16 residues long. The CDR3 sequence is CASSLGDTTQGETQYF. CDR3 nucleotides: TGTGCCAGCAGCTTAGGTGACACAACCCAGGGAGAGACCCAGTACTTC.

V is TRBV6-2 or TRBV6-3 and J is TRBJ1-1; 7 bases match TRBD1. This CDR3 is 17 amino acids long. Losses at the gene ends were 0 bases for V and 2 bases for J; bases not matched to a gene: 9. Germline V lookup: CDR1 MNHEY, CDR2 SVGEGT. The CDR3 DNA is TGTGCCAGCAGTTACTCGCTCACGGGACAGCAAAACACTGAAGCTTTCTTT. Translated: CASSYSLTGQQNTEAFF.

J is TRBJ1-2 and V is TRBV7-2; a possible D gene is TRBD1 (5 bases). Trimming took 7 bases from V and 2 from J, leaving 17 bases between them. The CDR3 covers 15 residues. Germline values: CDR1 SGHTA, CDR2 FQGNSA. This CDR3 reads CASTTSGRGNYGYTF. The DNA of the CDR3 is TGTGCCAGCACCACGAGCGGGAGGGGCAACTATGGCTACACCTTC.

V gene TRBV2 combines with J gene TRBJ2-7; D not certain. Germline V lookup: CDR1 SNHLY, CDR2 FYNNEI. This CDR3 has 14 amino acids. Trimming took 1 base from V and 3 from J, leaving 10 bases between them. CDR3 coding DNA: TGTGCCAGCAGTGAAGGTCCCCGGGTCTACGAGCAGTACGTC. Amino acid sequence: CASSEGPRVYEQYV.

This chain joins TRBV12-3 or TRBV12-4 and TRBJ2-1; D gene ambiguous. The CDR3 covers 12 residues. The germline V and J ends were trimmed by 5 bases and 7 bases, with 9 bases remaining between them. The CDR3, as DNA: TGTGCCAGCAGTCGCCCAGTAAATGAGCAGTTCTTC. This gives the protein CASSRPVNEQFF.